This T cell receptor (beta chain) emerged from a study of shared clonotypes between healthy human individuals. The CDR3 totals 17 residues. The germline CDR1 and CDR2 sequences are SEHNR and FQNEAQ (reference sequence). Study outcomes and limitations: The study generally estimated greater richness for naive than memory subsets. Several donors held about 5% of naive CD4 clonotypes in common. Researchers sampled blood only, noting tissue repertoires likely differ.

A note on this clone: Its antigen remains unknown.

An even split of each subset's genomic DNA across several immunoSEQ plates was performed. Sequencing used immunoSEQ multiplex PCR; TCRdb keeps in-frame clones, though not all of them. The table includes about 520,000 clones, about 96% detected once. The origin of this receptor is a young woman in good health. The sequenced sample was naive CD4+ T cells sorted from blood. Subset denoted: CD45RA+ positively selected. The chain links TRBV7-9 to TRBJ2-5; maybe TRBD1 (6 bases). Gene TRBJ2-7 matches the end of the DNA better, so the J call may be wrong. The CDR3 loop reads CASSLGSSATGFYEQYF. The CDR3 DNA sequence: TGTGCCAGCAGCTTGGGTTCTTCGGCGACAGGATTCTACGAGCAGTACTTC.